These T cell receptor beta chains were read from a single sample in a study of identical twins. One entry per CDR3 protein, called by TCRdb with MiXCR from the 5' RACE reads. Among 500,000 to 700,000 distinct CDR3 sequences, just over 7% were seen once, and the ten largest hold 1.6%. These same data were also listed under a study on yellow fever vaccine responses in identical twins.

The sequenced sample was PBMCs. These receptors came from a woman between 18 and 29 years old in good health. Each CDR3 is given with its conserved first and last residue. A D gene is named only where the DNA matches it firmly. Clone size is stated in some rows and not others, as once, few, many or a class when expanded.

cdr3_length: 13
j_call: TRBJ1-6
d_call: NA
v_call: TRBV11-2
clone_size: NA
cdr3_aa: CASSFPGNSPLHF
cdr3_nt: TGTGCCAGCAGCTTCCCAGGGAATTCACCCCTCCACTTT

cdr3_length: 14
j_call: TRBJ1-5
d_call: NA
v_call: TRBV28
clone_size: few
cdr3_aa: CASRTSRTNQPQHF
cdr3_nt: TGTGCCAGCAGAACCAGCAGGACCAATCAGCCCCAGCATTTT

cdr3_length: 16
j_call: TRBJ2-6
d_call: NA
v_call: TRBV5-1
clone_size: NA
cdr3_aa: CASSPPQYSGANVLTF
cdr3_nt: TGCGCCAGCAGCCCCCCCCAGTACTCTGGGGCCAACGTCCTGACTTTC

cdr3_length: 13
j_call: TRBJ2-7
d_call: NA
v_call: TRBV29-1
clone_size: few
cdr3_aa: CSVVSTVSYEQYF
cdr3_nt: TGCAGCGTTGTTTCGACGGTAAGCTACGAGCAGTACTTC

cdr3_length: 14
j_call: TRBJ2-3
d_call: TRBD2
v_call: TRBV20-1
clone_size: many
cdr3_aa: CSARLAGVQVTQYF
cdr3_nt: TGCAGTGCAAGACTAGCGGGAGTTCAAGTTACGCAGTATTTT

cdr3_length: 15
j_call: TRBJ2-5
d_call: TRBD1
v_call: TRBV7-3
clone_size: NA
cdr3_aa: CASSLLTGGQETQYF
cdr3_nt: TGTGCCAGCAGCTTATTAACAGGGGGCCAAGAGACCCAGTACTTC

cdr3_length: 16
j_call: TRBJ2-1
d_call: NA
v_call: TRBV29-1
clone_size: many
cdr3_aa: CSVDGGGGTLYNEQFF
cdr3_nt: TGCAGCGTTGATGGCGGTGGCGGGACATTATACAATGAGCAGTTCTTC

cdr3_length: 14
j_call: TRBJ2-7
d_call: NA
v_call: TRBV15
clone_size: few
cdr3_aa: CATSRDFGAYEQYF
cdr3_nt: TGTGCCACCAGCAGAGATTTTGGAGCCTACGAGCAGTACTTC

cdr3_length: 14
j_call: TRBJ1-4
d_call: NA
v_call: TRBV12-3/TRBV12-4
clone_size: NA
cdr3_aa: CASSSHPDSMELFF
cdr3_nt: TGTGCCAGCAGTTCCCATCCGGACAGTATGGAACTGTTTTTT

cdr3_length: 14
j_call: TRBJ2-3
d_call: NA
v_call: TRBV12-3/TRBV12-4
clone_size: few
cdr3_aa: CASSRRGSTDTQYF
cdr3_nt: TGTGCCAGCAGTCGTCGTGGGAGCACAGATACGCAGTATTTT

cdr3_length: 15
j_call: TRBJ2-3
d_call: TRBD1
v_call: TRBV29-1
clone_size: NA
cdr3_aa: CSVRRDRVSTDTLYF
cdr3_nt: TGCAGCGTTCGCCGGGACAGAGTTAGCACAGATACGCTGTATTTT

cdr3_length: 14
j_call: TRBJ2-5
d_call: NA
v_call: TRBV15
clone_size: NA
cdr3_aa: CATSRDPGLETQYF
cdr3_nt: TGTGCCACCAGCAGAGATCCAGGGCTAGAGACCCAGTACTTC

cdr3_length: 15
j_call: TRBJ2-7
d_call: NA
v_call: TRBV27
clone_size: many
cdr3_aa: CASSPRASLTYEQYF
cdr3_nt: TGTGCCAGCAGTCCTAGGGCCTCATTAACCTACGAGCAGTACTTC

cdr3_length: 14
j_call: TRBJ1-2
d_call: TRBD1
v_call: TRBV5-1
clone_size: NA
cdr3_aa: CASSLMPGQTLADF
cdr3_nt: TGCGCCAGCAGCTTAATGCCGGGACAGACACTCGCCGACTTC

cdr3_length: 17
j_call: TRBJ2-3
d_call: TRBD1
v_call: TRBV20-1
clone_size: NA
cdr3_aa: CCARGGQGARGTDTQYF
cdr3_nt: TGCTGTGCTAGAGGCGGACAGGGGGCGAGGGGCACAGATACGCAGTATTTT

cdr3_length: 16
j_call: TRBJ1-1
d_call: TRBD1
v_call: TRBV7-9
clone_size: many
cdr3_aa: CATSRVTGVKSTEAFF
cdr3_nt: TGTGCCACCTCCCGAGTGACAGGGGTAAAAAGCACTGAAGCTTTCTTT

cdr3_length: 16
j_call: TRBJ2-3
d_call: NA
v_call: TRBV5-1
clone_size: few
cdr3_aa: CASSLATSFGTDTQYF
cdr3_nt: TGCGCCAGCAGCTTGGCTACTAGTTTCGGCACAGATACGCAGTATTTT

cdr3_length: 14
j_call: TRBJ2-5
d_call: NA
v_call: TRBV27
clone_size: few
cdr3_aa: CASSLEASSETQYF
cdr3_nt: TGTGCCAGCAGTTTAGAAGCTAGTTCAGAGACCCAGTACTTC

cdr3_length: 14
j_call: TRBJ2-3
d_call: TRBD2
v_call: TRBV5-1
clone_size: many
cdr3_aa: CASSSREGSDTQYF
cdr3_nt: TGCGCCAGCAGCTCCAGGGAGGGCTCAGATACGCAGTATTTT

cdr3_length: 15
j_call: TRBJ2-4
d_call: TRBD2
v_call: TRBV6-2/TRBV6-3
clone_size: NA
cdr3_aa: CASSYSSGRVNIQYF
cdr3_nt: TGTGCCAGCAGTTACTCGAGCGGGAGAGTAAACATTCAGTACTTC

cdr3_length: 14
j_call: TRBJ2-2
d_call: NA
v_call: TRBV7-2
clone_size: many
cdr3_aa: CASSHVLNTGELFF
cdr3_nt: TGTGCCAGCAGCCACGTACTGAACACCGGGGAGCTGTTTTTT

cdr3_length: 12
j_call: TRBJ1-2
d_call: NA
v_call: TRBV7-2
clone_size: few
cdr3_aa: CASSLPGSGYTF
cdr3_nt: TGTGCCAGCAGCTTACCAGGGAGTGGCTACACCTTC

cdr3_length: 12
j_call: TRBJ2-3
d_call: TRBD1
v_call: TRBV20-1
clone_size: NA
cdr3_aa: CSAHMPGQGAYF
cdr3_nt: TGCAGTGCCCATATGCCGGGACAGGGAGCATATTTT

cdr3_length: 16
j_call: TRBJ2-6
d_call: NA
v_call: TRBV5-1
clone_size: NA
cdr3_aa: CASSKPQSSGANVLTF
cdr3_nt: TGCGCCAGCAGCAAGCCCCAGAGCTCTGGGGCCAACGTCCTGACTTTC

cdr3_length: 14
j_call: TRBJ1-5
d_call: TRBD1
v_call: TRBV5-1
clone_size: many
cdr3_aa: CASSPGTENQPQHF
cdr3_nt: TGCGCCAGCAGCCCGGGGACAGAGAATCAGCCCCAGCATTTT